The sequence of this T cell receptor (beta chain) was determined in a study of spatial heterogeneity in lung cancer. CDR1 is DFQATT and CDR2 is SNEGSKA in the germline V gene (reference sequence). The CDR3 consists of 13 residues. With 3 bases removed from V and 3 bases from J, the gap between germline ends came to 9 bases. Specified time point: sample taken at primary tumor resection. A unique molecular identifier was carried by every single TCR cDNA molecule. TCRdb ran MiXCR on the 5' RACE reads and lists one entry per CDR3 protein. The repertoire holds around 6,400 distinct CDR3 sequences, with 6.5% to 8% as singletons. Study conclusions and caveats: Intratumoral expanded alpha and beta TCR counts were found to track tumor mutation counts.

By its share, this clonotype is medium-sized. Its target is not known. V gene TRBV20-1 combines with J gene TRBJ1-5; D is undetermined. Source: lung tumor tissue, taken at surgery. The source is a male donor with early-stage non-small cell lung cancer. This CDR3 reads CSASLRPNQPQHF. CDR3 DNA: TGCAGTGCTAGCCTCCGTCCCAATCAGCCCCAGCATTTT.